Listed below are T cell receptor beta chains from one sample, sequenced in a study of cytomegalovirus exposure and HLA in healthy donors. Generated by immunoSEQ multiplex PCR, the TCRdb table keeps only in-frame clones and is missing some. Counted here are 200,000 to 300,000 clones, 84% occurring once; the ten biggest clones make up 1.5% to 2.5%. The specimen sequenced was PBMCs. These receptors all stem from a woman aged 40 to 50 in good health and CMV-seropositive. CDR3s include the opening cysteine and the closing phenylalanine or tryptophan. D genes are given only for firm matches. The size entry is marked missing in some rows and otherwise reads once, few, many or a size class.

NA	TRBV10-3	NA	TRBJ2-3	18	TGTGCCATCAGTGGGGTTTTTACGGACAGCCCAAGTGGGGATACGCAGTATTTT	CAISGVFTDSPSGDTQYF
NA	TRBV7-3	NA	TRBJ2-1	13	TGTGCCAGCAGCTACCGTGGGGGGAATGAGCAGTTCTTC	CASSYRGGNEQFF
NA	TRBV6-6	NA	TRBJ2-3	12	TGTGCCAGCAGTGCGTCCCCGGGTACGCAGTATTTT	CASSASPGTQYF
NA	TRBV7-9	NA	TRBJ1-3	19	TGTGCCAGCAGCTTGCTTGAGGCGACAGGCTTGCTCTCTGGAAACACCATATATTTT	CASSLLEATGLLSGNTIYF
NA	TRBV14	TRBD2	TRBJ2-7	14	TGTGCCAGCACCCCTAGCGGGAGTTCTCCCGAGCAGTACTTC	CASTPSGSSPEQYF
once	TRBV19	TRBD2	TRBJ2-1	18	TGTGCCAGTAGTATAGTAAGGAAAAGCGGGAGCTCCTACAATGAGCAGTTCTTC	CASSIVRKSGSSYNEQFF
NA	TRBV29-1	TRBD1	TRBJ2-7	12	TGCAGCGTTCGGACAGGGAGCTACGAGCAGTACTTC	CSVRTGSYEQYF
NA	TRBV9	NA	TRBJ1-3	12	TGTGCCAGCAGCGCCCAGGGTAACACCATATATTTT	CASSAQGNTIYF
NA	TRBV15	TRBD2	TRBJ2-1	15	TGTGCCACCAGCCGGACTAGCGGGAGCCCAATTGAGCAGTTCTTC	CATSRTSGSPIEQFF
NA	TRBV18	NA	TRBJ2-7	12	TGTGCCAGCTCACCGGGAGTGGGGGAGCAGTACTTC	CASSPGVGEQYF
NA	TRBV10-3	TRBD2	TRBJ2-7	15	TGTGCCATCAGTGAGGGGAGGGCTCCGATCTACGAGCAGTACTTC	CAISEGRAPIYEQYF
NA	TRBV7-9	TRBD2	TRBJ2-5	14	TGTGCCAGCAGCCCGGGGGGGGCCCAAGAGACCCAGTACTTC	CASSPGGAQETQYF
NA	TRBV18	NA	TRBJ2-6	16	TGTGCCAGCTCACCTCTCCGGGTTTCCGGGGCCAACGTCCTGACTTTC	CASSPLRVSGANVLTF
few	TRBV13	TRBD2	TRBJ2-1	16	TGTGCCAGCAGCTCCGGACTAGCAGACGGGGGTGGTGAGCAGTTCTTC	CASSSGLADGGGEQFF
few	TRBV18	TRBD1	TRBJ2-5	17	TGTGCCAGCTCACCACAATCCGGGACAGGGGGCCGAGAGACCCAGTACTTC	CASSPQSGTGGRETQYF
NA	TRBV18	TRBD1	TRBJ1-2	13	TGTGCCAGCTCACCGGGACAGAACTATGGCTACACCTTC	CASSPGQNYGYTF
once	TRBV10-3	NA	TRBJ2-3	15	TGTGCCATCAGTGAGTCTGGCGGGATAGTTAATACGCAGTATTTT	CAISESGGIVNTQYF
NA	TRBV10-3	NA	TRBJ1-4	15	TGTGCCATCAGTGAGAAACAGGGATTGGGTGAAAAACTGTTTTTT	CAISEKQGLGEKLFF
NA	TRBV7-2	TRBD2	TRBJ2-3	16	TGTGCCAGCAGCCGAGATCTAGCGGGATCCACAGATACGCAGTATTTT	CASSRDLAGSTDTQYF
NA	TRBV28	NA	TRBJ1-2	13	TGTGCCAGCAGTTTGAGCCTAAACTATGGCTACACCTTC	CASSLSLNYGYTF
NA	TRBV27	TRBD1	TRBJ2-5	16	TGTGCCAGCAGTCCCTTAGGCCGGACAGGTGGAGAGACCCAGTACTTC	CASSPLGRTGGETQYF
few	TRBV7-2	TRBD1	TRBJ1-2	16	TGTGCCAGCAGCGCCCGACAGGGGGCAGGAGAGTATGGCTACACCTTC	CASSARQGAGEYGYTF